These 16 T cell receptor beta chains were sequenced from one sample in a study of T cell clones after liver transplantation (dated by TCRdb to the late 2010s). The library was produced with the immunoSEQ multiplex PCR assay. TCRdb holds this immuneACCESS table with in-frame rearrangements only. Some clones are missing; in checked studies, unresolved V genes explain under half, and the rest has no known cause. The sample table contains over 90,000 clones; only one count was recorded for roughly 80% of them. The ten largest account for about 3% of the sample. Sequenced material: CD4+ T cells from blood, taken approximately 43 months after liver transplant. These receptors originate from a human patient who received a liver transplant. After a transplant, some T cells may have been passed on by the graft donor.

This clone was detected once. This chain links TRBV28 with TRBJ1-1; D is unclear. The CDR3 length is 11 residues. From germline, CDR1 is MDHEN and CDR2 SYDVKM. Trimming took off 2 bases at V and 6 bases at J, with 4 bases between the two ends. The CDR3 DNA sequence: TGTGCCAGCAGTTTAGGGGCTGAAGCTTTCTTT. It yields the protein CASSLGAEAFF. The full variable domain, with the rest looked up from reference TRBV28 and TRBJ1-1, is DVKVTQSSRYLVKRTGEKVFLECVQDMDHENMFWYRQDPGLGLRLIYFSYDVKMKEKGDIPEGYSVSREKKERFSLILESASTNQTSMYLCASSLGAEAFFGQGTRLTVV.

This clone appeared a few times. The chain has TRBV5-1 and TRBJ2-2; tentative D call: TRBD2 (6 bases). There are 15 residues in the CDR3. V was clipped by 0 bases and J by 0 bases, with 6 bases between them. The germline gives CDR1 SGHRS, CDR2 YFSETQ. Written as DNA, the CDR3 is TGCGCCAGCAGCTTGGAGCGGGCGAACACCGGGGAGCTGTTTTTT. This codes for CASSLERANTGELFF.

A few counts support this clone. CDR3 loop: CASSIDASGQSEQFF. The CDR3, as DNA: TGTGCCAGTAGTATAGACGCTAGCGGGCAAAGTGAGCAGTTCTTC. This chain links TRBV19 with TRBJ2-1, with 8 bases fitting TRBD2. This CDR3 region has 15 residues. V gave up 0 bases and J gave up 9 bases; unmatched junction bases: 7. Germline V gene sequence: CDR1 LNHDA, CDR2 SQIVND (reference sequence).

The chain is built from TRBV27 and TRBJ2-1, with no clear D. The V and J ends lost 3 bases and 5 bases respectively, with 14 bases between them. CDR3 size: 15 residues. CDR1 and CDR2 (germline): MNHEY, SMNVEV (reference sequence). CDR3 loop: CASSFRIPLDNEQFF. CDR3 sequence (DNA): TGTGCCAGCAGTTTCAGGATACCTTTAGACAATGAGCAGTTCTTC.

This sequence joins TRBV5-1 and TRBJ2-1; 9 positions agree with TRBD2. The CDR3 has 14 amino acids. Germline trimming cut 4 bases from V and 9 bases from J; bases unmatched to any gene: 8. CDR1 SGHRS and CDR2 YFSETQ come from the germline V gene. The CDR3, as DNA: TGCGCCAGCAGCCCAGGACTAGCGTACGGTGAGCAGTTCTTC. Its protein product is CASSPGLAYGEQFF.

This chain joins TRBV10-1 and TRBJ2-5; D possibly corresponds to TRBD1 (6 bases). The CDR3 runs to 13 residues. V was clipped by 3 bases and J by 7 bases, with 12 bases between them. Germline loops: CDR1 WNHNN, CDR2 SYGVQD (reference sequence). The CDR3 region is CASSEGQDRTQYF. In DNA, the CDR3 is TGCGCCAGCAGTGAAGGGCAGGACAGGACCCAGTACTTC.

J is TRBJ2-4 and V is TRBV5-8; 7 positions match TRBD1. Germline lookup yields CDR1 SGHTS and CDR2 YDEGEE. J gave up 0 bases and V 3 bases, and 12 bases lay outside the gene matches. CDR3 length equals 18 residues. The CDR3 loop reads CASSSPLDRLIAKNIQYF. Written as DNA, the CDR3 is TGTGCCAGCAGCTCACCTCTGGACAGGTTAATAGCCAAAAACATTCAGTACTTC.

The chain is built from TRBV6-1 and TRBJ1-2, with D possibly matching TRBD1 (5 bases). The CDR3 has 13 amino acids. In germline, CDR1 is MNHNS, CDR2 SASEGT. V dropped 10 bases and J dropped 5 bases, with 17 bases sitting between them. CDR3 coding DNA: TGTGCCACCTGGGGCCCCTATTTGTATGGCTACACCTTC. Protein: CATWGPYLYGYTF.

This clone was detected only once. V is TRBV18 and J is TRBJ2-1; D remains unclear. Germline assignment: CDR1 KGHSH and CDR2 LQKENI. V lost 2 bases to trimming and J lost 0 bases, with 8 bases between them. The CDR3 consists of 15 residues. The CDR3 region has the DNA TGTGCCAGCTCACCAAGTCTTAGCTCCTACAATGAGCAGTTCTTC. It codes for CASSPSLSSYNEQFF.

This sequence joins TRBV19 and TRBJ2-4; possibly TRBD1 for D (5 bases). V was pared by 3 bases and J by 0 bases, with 15 bases between. The CDR3 is made up of 17 amino acids. The germline CDR1 and CDR2 sequences are LNHDA and SQIVND (reference sequence). CDR3 in DNA: TGTGCCAGTAGTATGGGGCCCAAGGAACTAGCCAAAAACATTCAGTACTTC. Its protein product is CASSMGPKELAKNIQYF. The whole variable domain, filled in from reference TRBV19 and TRBJ2-4, reads DGGITQSPKYLFRKEGQNVTLSCEQNLNHDAMYWYRQDPGQGLRLIYYSQIVNDFQKGDIAEGYSVSREKKESFPLTVTSAQKNPTAFYLCASSMGPKELAKNIQYFGAGTRLSVL.

The chain carries TRBV12-5 and TRBJ1-5; perhaps TRBD1 as D (5 bases). The CDR3 extends over 14 amino acids. The V end was cut by 7 bases, the J end by 7 bases, with 17 bases between. Germline CDR1 LGHNT, CDR2 FRNRAP. CDR3 in amino acids: CASAMTQGRQPQHF. CDR3 sequence (DNA): TGTGCTAGTGCCATGACCCAGGGTAGGCAGCCCCAGCATTTT. The full variable domain, rest sourced from reference TRBV12-5 and TRBJ1-5, is DARVTQTPRHKVTEMGQEVTMRCQPILGHNTVFWYRQTMMQGLELLAYFRNRAPLDDSGMPKDRFSAEMPDATLATLKIQPSEPRDSAVYFCASAMTQGRQPQHFGDGTRLSIL.

The V gene is TRBV5-1, the J gene TRBJ2-3; D gene unclear. The V end lost 2 bases, the J end lost 2 bases, and 3 bases lay between the germline ends. Germline CDR1 reads SGHRS; CDR2 reads YFSETQ. CDR3 length: 12 amino acids. This CDR3 is CASSFHTDTQYF. CDR3 DNA: TGCGCCAGCAGCTTTCACACAGATACGCAGTATTTT.

Details on this clone: Other DNA variants within this sample encode the same CDR3. The J gene is TRBJ2-5, the V gene TRBV19; the D call may be TRBD1 or TRBD2 (5 bases each). V lost 6 bases to trimming and J lost 4 bases, with 15 bases between them. Per germline, CDR1 LNHDA and CDR2 SQIVND (reference sequence). The CDR3 length is 14 residues. Here the CDR3 reads CASSPRGRGETQYF. In DNA form, the CDR3 reads TGTGCCAGTAGCCCTCGGGGCCGAGGAGAGACCCAGTACTTC.

CDR3 sequence: CASGPEQIILGSPLHF. In nucleotides, the CDR3 is TGTGCCAGTGGCCCGGAACAAATTATATTAGGTTCACCCCTCCACTTT. The chain employs TRBV19 and TRBJ1-6, with D uncertain. This CDR3 contains 16 residues. Germline values: CDR1 LNHDA, CDR2 SQIVND (reference sequence). V lost 8 bases and J lost 9, with 23 bases in between. Variable domain in full (rest from reference TRBV19 and TRBJ1-6): DGGITQSPKYLFRKEGQNVTLSCEQNLNHDAMYWYRQDPGQGLRLIYYSQIVNDFQKGDIAEGYSVSREKKESFPLTVTSAQKNPTAFYLCASGPEQIILGSPLHFGNGTRLTVT.

The rearrangement uses TRBV5-1 and TRBJ2-3; either TRBD1 or TRBD2 may fit D (6 bases each). Trimming stripped 0 bases from V and 4 bases from J, with 9 bases between. The CDR3 loop spans 14 amino acids. From germline, CDR1 is SGHRS and CDR2 YFSETQ. DNA for the CDR3: TGCGCCAGCAGCTTGGACGGGGGCCCAGATACGCAGTATTTT. Translated, it gives CASSLDGGPDTQYF.

This chain connects TRBV7-9 to TRBJ1-6; tentatively, D is TRBD1 (5 bases). The germline V and J ends were trimmed by 1 base and 7 bases, with 8 bases remaining between them. Germline lookup yields CDR1 SEHNR and CDR2 FQNEAQ (reference sequence). The CDR3 runs 14 residues. The CDR3 sequence: CASSLGGENSPLHF. For the CDR3, the DNA is TGTGCCAGCAGCTTAGGGGGGGAGAATTCACCCCTCCACTTT.